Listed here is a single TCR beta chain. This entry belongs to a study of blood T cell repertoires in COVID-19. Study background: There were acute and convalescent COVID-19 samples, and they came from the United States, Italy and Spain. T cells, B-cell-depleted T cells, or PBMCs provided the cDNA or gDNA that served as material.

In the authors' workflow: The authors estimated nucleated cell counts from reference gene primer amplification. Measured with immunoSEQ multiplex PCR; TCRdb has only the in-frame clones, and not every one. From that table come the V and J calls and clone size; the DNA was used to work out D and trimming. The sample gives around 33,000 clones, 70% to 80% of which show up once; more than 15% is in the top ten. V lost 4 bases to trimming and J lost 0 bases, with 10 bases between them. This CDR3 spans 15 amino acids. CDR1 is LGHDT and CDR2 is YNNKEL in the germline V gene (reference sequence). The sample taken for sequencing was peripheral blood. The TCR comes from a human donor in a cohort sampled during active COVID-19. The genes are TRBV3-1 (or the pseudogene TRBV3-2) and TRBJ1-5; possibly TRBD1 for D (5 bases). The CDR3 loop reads CASSRGTDSNQPQHF. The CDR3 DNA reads TGTGCCAGCAGCCGCGGGACGGATAGCAATCAGCCCCAGCATTTT.